These 32 T cell receptor beta chains share one sample of origin, sequenced in a study of T-cell reconstitution after alpha-beta-depleted transplantation in children. The TCRbeta library incorporated unique molecular identifiers. TCRdb reprocessed the PCR reads via MiXCR and lists one record per CDR3 protein. Here the sample spans around 100,000 distinct CDR3 sequences, around a tenth being singletons. The sample here was PBMCs, taken before TCRalphabeta/CD19-depleted stem cell transplant. The receptor source for this set is a boy younger than 10 with acute lymphoblastic leukemia, due to receive a stem cell transplant.

The chain uses TRBV7-9 and TRBJ1-1, with D possibly matching TRBD1 (5 bases). Trimming pared 4 bases from V and 4 bases from J, leaving 16 bases between. The CDR3 is 15 residues long. Germline values: CDR1 SEHNR, CDR2 FQNEAQ (reference sequence). CDR3 bases: TGTGCCAGCAGCTACATGGGGGGTGGGGGCACTGAAGCTTTCTTT. Its protein is CASSYMGGGGTEAFF.

This clonotype was recorded at least ten times. V is TRBV20-1 and J is TRBJ2-7, with 8 bases identical to TRBD2. V dropped 2 bases and J dropped 2; count of bases not matched to a gene: 20. This CDR3 has 19 residues. In germline, CDR1 is DFQATT, CDR2 SNEGSKA (reference sequence). CDR3 residues: CSARREFAGGDPTTYEQYF. In DNA form, the CDR3 reads TGCAGTGCTAGACGAGAGTTCGCGGGAGGAGACCCAACTACCTACGAGCAGTACTTC.

This clonotype was counted a few times. The rearrangement links TRBV2 to TRBJ1-2, with TRBD1 matching 10 bases. The V and J ends lost 6 bases and 4 bases, in that order; junction bases with no gene match: 2. CDR3 length equals 13 residues. CDR1 is SNHLY and CDR2 is FYNNEI in the germline V gene. CDR3 sequence reads: CASRDRGSYGYTF. The DNA of the CDR3 is TGTGCCAGCAGGGACAGGGGGAGCTATGGCTACACCTTC.

This clonotype was counted a few times. This sequence joins TRBV27 and TRBJ2-3; D is unresolved. With 5 bases removed from V and 3 bases from J, the gap between germline ends came to 18 bases. This CDR3 comprises 16 residues. CDR1 MNHEY and CDR2 SMNVEV come from the germline V gene (reference sequence). CDR3: CASSPQVPIETDTQYF. The CDR3, as DNA: TGTGCCAGCAGTCCCCAAGTCCCCATCGAGACAGATACGCAGTATTTT.

This clonotype has just a few counts. The rearrangement uses TRBV20-1 and TRBJ2-1; a possible D gene is TRBD1 (6 bases). This CDR3 is 15 amino acids long. V gave up 0 bases and J gave up 4 bases, with 13 bases separating them. The germline gives CDR1 DFQATT, CDR2 SNEGSKA (reference sequence). For the CDR3, the DNA is TGCAGTGCTAGAGATTTGAGGGGGTGGTACAATGAGCAGTTCTTC. Protein: CSARDLRGWYNEQFF.

The rearrangement joins TRBV18 to TRBJ2-7, with D possibly matching TRBD1 (6 bases). Germline CDR1 KGHSH, CDR2 LQKENI. The CDR3 covers 14 residues. The ends were cut back, 3 bases at V and 6 bases at J, with 15 bases in the middle. The CDR3 loop is CASSPLRGFSEQYF. CDR3 DNA sequence: TGTGCCAGCTCACCCCTCAGGGGATTTAGCGAGCAGTACTTC.

This clonotype has ten or more counts. V usage is TRBV5-1 and J usage is TRBJ2-3; 8 positions match TRBD1. The CDR3 totals 16 residues. The germline V gene encodes CDR1 SGHRS and CDR2 YFSETQ. Trimming took 4 bases from V and 2 from J; bases not matched to a gene: 9. CDR3 in DNA: TGCGCCAGCAGCGTAGCCGGGACAGGAGTCACAGATACGCAGTATTTT. It encodes CASSVAGTGVTDTQYF.

This clonotype was found a few times. V gene TRBV20-1 combines with J gene TRBJ1-1; D unresolved. Germline values: CDR1 DFQATT, CDR2 SNEGSKA (reference sequence). The CDR3 contains 13 residues. Trimming cost V 4 bases and J 0 bases, with 9 bases left between them. The CDR3 here is CSATLVLNTEAFF. In DNA, the CDR3 is TGCAGTGCTACCTTGGTACTGAACACTGAAGCTTTCTTT.

This clonotype turned up a few times. The chain has TRBV12-3 or TRBV12-4 and TRBJ1-3, with D unclear. The CDR3 is 15 residues long. The V end lost 7 bases, the J end lost 2 bases, and 15 bases lay between the germline ends. CDR3 sequence reads: CASIIDRHPGNTIYF. In nucleotides, the CDR3 is TGTGCCAGCATCATAGACCGACACCCTGGAAACACCATATATTTT.

This clonotype was found a few times. This likely comes from a read error, as the CDR3 has no conserved phenylalanine or tryptophan at its end. The chain recombines TRBV5-1 with TRBJ2-7; 12 bases fit TRBD2. J gave up 3 bases and V 4 bases, and 5 bases lay outside the gene matches. Per germline, CDR1 SGHRS and CDR2 YFSETQ. This CDR3 contains 15 residues. The CDR3 sequence: CASSIGLAGHYEQYY. CDR3 nucleotides: TGCGCCAGCAGCATAGGACTAGCGGGACACTACGAGCAGTACTAC.

The chain's CDR3 is CASSHGGANYGYTF. In DNA, the CDR3 is TGTGCCAGCAGCCACGGGGGAGCTAACTATGGCTACACCTTC. V usage is TRBV7-2 and J usage is TRBJ1-2; possible D gene TRBD1, 5 bases. The CDR3 is 14 amino acids. The V gene lost 5 bases and the J gene lost 0 bases, with 10 bases spanning the gap. Germline V gene lookup returns CDR1 SGHTA and CDR2 FQGNSA.

The chain recombines TRBV5-4 with TRBJ2-3; 9 nucleotides match TRBD1. After removal of 0 bases from V and 2 bases from J, the junction contained 1 base not matched to a gene. Germline CDR1 and CDR2: SGHNT and YYREEE (reference sequence). The CDR3 extends over 15 amino acids. For the CDR3, the DNA is TGTGCCAGCAGCTTGGACAGGGGGCTCACAGATACGCAGTATTTT. Translating gives CASSLDRGLTDTQYF. Full variable domain (remainder filled in from reference TRBV5-4 and TRBJ2-3): ETGVTQSPTHLIKTRGQQVTLRCSSQSGHNTVSWYQQALGQGPQFIFQYYREEENGRGNFPPRFSGLQFPNYSSELNVNALELDDSALYLCASSLDRGLTDTQYFGPGTRLTVL.

V usage is TRBV2 and J usage is TRBJ2-7; the D gene is possibly TRBD2 (5 bases). Germline-derived CDR1 and CDR2 are SNHLY and FYNNEI. Trimming took 7 bases from V and 2 from J, leaving 9 bases between them. This CDR3 is built from 12 residues. The DNA for the CDR3 is TGTGCCAGCACCACCGGGACCTACGAGCAGTACTTC. Translation gives CASTTGTYEQYF.

This chain connects TRBV4-2 to TRBJ2-3; D assignment may be TRBD1 or TRBD2 (5 bases each). Germline lookup yields CDR1 LGHNA and CDR2 YNFKEQ. V lost 0 bases to trimming and J lost 0 bases, with 13 bases between them. The CDR3 spans 17 residues. The DNA of the CDR3 is TGTGCCAGCAGCCAAGAAGCAGGGACCGCGAGCACAGATACGCAGTATTTT. Translated, it gives CASSQEAGTASTDTQYF.

This clonotype has just a few counts. The chain uses TRBV19 and TRBJ2-2, with a weak D call TRBD1 (6 bases). V lost 5 bases to trimming and J lost 5 bases, with 12 bases between them. The CDR3 runs to 14 residues. Germline V gene lookup returns CDR1 LNHDA and CDR2 SQIVND (reference sequence). The DNA for the CDR3 is TGTGCCAGTAGTGTCACAGGGTTGACCGGGGAGCTGTTTTTT. Its translation is CASSVTGLTGELFF.

This chain uses TRBV20-1 with TRBJ2-7; D is possibly TRBD1 (6 bases). CDR3 length: 12 amino acids. CDR1 and CDR2 (germline): DFQATT, SNEGSKA (reference sequence). Deletions cut 5 bases from V and 7 bases from J, with 15 bases between. The CDR3 DNA is TGCAGTGCTTCTTGGACAGAACGGGAGCAGTACTTC. This gives the protein CSASWTEREQYF.

This clonotype has a handful of counts. The chain recombines TRBV11-2 with TRBJ2-6; D unclear. This CDR3 is built from 15 residues. Per the germline V gene, CDR1 is SGHAT and CDR2 is FQNNGV. Trimming cost V 1 base and J 2 bases, with 6 bases left between them. DNA of the CDR3: TGTGCCAGCAGCTTAGTCCGGGCTGGGGCCAACGTCCTGACTTTC. It translates to CASSLVRAGANVLTF.

V usage is TRBV3-1 and J usage is TRBJ2-7; 7 bases fit TRBD1. Germline assignment: CDR1 LGHDT and CDR2 YNNKEL (reference sequence). J gave up 6 bases and V 0 bases, and 5 bases lay outside the gene matches. There are 14 residues in the CDR3. CDR3 bases: TGTGCCAGCAGCCAAGATTTCGGGGACAGCGAGCAGTACTTC. It is translated as CASSQDFGDSEQYF.

This clonotype was seen only a few times. V gene TRBV2 combines with J gene TRBJ1-3; D is uncertain. Trimming removed 7 bases from V and 0 bases from J, with 10 bases in between. Per the germline V gene, CDR1 is SNHLY and CDR2 is FYNNEI. The length of the CDR3 is 14 residues. The CDR3 bases are TGTGCCAGCACCCAGGACCTCTCTGGAAACACCATATATTTT. The encoded protein is CASTQDLSGNTIYF.

This clonotype was seen a few times. The rearrangement links TRBV12-3 or TRBV12-4 to TRBJ2-3; possible D gene TRBD2, 6 bases. V lost 8 bases and J 2 bases, leaving 14 bases between the germline ends. The length of the CDR3 is 14 residues. The CDR3 sequence: CASGKWEVTDTQYF. The CDR3 DNA sequence: TGTGCCAGCGGAAAATGGGAGGTCACAGATACGCAGTATTTT.

This chain uses TRBV20-1 with TRBJ2-5; D is undetermined. Trimming took off 1 base at V and 0 bases at J, with 6 bases between the two ends. The germline CDR1 and CDR2 sequences are DFQATT and SNEGSKA (reference sequence). There are 13 residues in the CDR3. This chain's CDR3 is CSARVGNQETQYF. The CDR3 bases are TGCAGTGCTAGAGTGGGAAACCAAGAGACCCAGTACTTC.

This chain joins TRBV20-1 and TRBJ2-1, with 11 bases matching TRBD2. The CDR3 extends over 16 amino acids. Per the germline V gene, CDR1 is DFQATT and CDR2 is SNEGSKA (reference sequence). The J segment lost 2 bases and the V segment lost 1 base, leaving 4 bases of the junction unmatched. The CDR3: CSARGGSGRAYNEQFF. The DNA for the CDR3 is TGCAGTGCTAGAGGGGGTAGCGGGAGGGCCTACAATGAGCAGTTCTTC.

The chain recombines TRBV11-2 with TRBJ2-1; 7 positions match TRBD2. The CDR3 covers 18 residues. V dropped 5 bases and J dropped 6; count of bases not matched to a gene: 19. Germline CDR1 SGHAT, CDR2 FQNNGV. The CDR3, as DNA: TGTGCCAGCAGCCCCTTTGGGAGGGTGAGGAGCAGGTCCAATGAGCAGTTCTTC. Translated: CASSPFGRVRSRSNEQFF.

The V gene is TRBV10-3, the J gene TRBJ2-1; D remains unclear. Germline CDR1 reads ENHRY; CDR2 reads SYGVKD. V lost 0 bases to trimming and J lost 8 bases, with 8 bases between them. The CDR3 is 13 residues long. DNA of the CDR3: TGTGCCATCAGTGAGTCTTGGATGGATGAGCAGTTCTTC. Translating gives CAISESWMDEQFF.

The chain combines TRBV24-1 with TRBJ2-1; TRBD2 aligns across 13 bases. The CDR3 is 14 amino acids. V lost 10 bases, J lost 7 bases, and 6 bases stayed unmatched. CDR1 is KGHDR, CDR2 SFDVKD, per germline. CDR3 coding DNA: TGTGCCACTACCGGGACTAGCGGGACGAATGAGCAGTTCTTC. Amino acids: CATTGTSGTNEQFF.

The genes are TRBV6-1 and TRBJ2-7; no reliable D call. The CDR3 runs to 13 residues. Germline V CDR1 and CDR2: MNHNS, SASEGT. V shed 8 bases and J shed 0 bases, with 11 bases lying between them. The CDR3 nucleotides read TGTGCCAGCGGCTGGGGTGCCTCCTACGAGCAGTACTTC. It encodes CASGWGASYEQYF.

In this sample, this clonotype turned up many times. The rearrangement links TRBV10-2 to TRBJ2-3; no clear D. The CDR3 length is 11 residues. From germline, CDR1 is WSHSY and CDR2 SAAADI. V lost 3 bases to trimming and J lost 3 bases, with 1 base between them. The CDR3 sequence: CASSETDTQYF. In DNA form, the CDR3 reads TGCGCCAGCAGTGAAACAGATACGCAGTATTTT.

This clonotype turned up a few times. This chain connects TRBV29-1 to TRBJ2-1; D may be TRBD1 (5 bases). V lost 5 bases, J lost 8 bases, and 16 bases lay in between. The germline CDR1 and CDR2 sequences are SQVTM and ANQGSEA. This CDR3 spans 13 amino acids. CDR3 in DNA: TGCAGCGTTACGGTGCAGGGTGGCTATGAGCAGTTCTTC. This sequence encodes CSVTVQGGYEQFF.

This clonotype was detected only a few times. The chain is built from TRBV20-1 and TRBJ2-1; D is unresolved. V was clipped by 2 bases and J by 5 bases, with 7 bases between them. The CDR3 has 12 amino acids. Per the germline V gene, CDR1 is DFQATT and CDR2 is SNEGSKA (reference sequence). This chain's CDR3 is CSARPKNNEQFF. The CDR3 nucleotides read TGCAGTGCTAGACCCAAGAACAATGAGCAGTTCTTC.

This clonotype was seen only a few times. The genes are TRBV5-1 and TRBJ2-5; D unclear. V gave up 3 bases and J gave up 3 bases, with 12 bases separating them. This CDR3 comprises 14 residues. Germline V gene sequence: CDR1 SGHRS, CDR2 YFSETQ. The CDR3 is CASSSDGRKETQYF. CDR3 DNA: TGCGCCAGCAGCTCGGACGGAAGAAAAGAGACCCAGTACTTC.

This clonotype has more than one count but fewer than ten. V is TRBV6-2 or TRBV6-3 and J is TRBJ2-1, with TRBD2 identical over 7 bases. CDR3 size: 15 residues. Per germline, CDR1 MNHEY and CDR2 SVGEGT. V shed 1 base, J shed 0 bases, and the junction held 0 bases outside the gene matches. The CDR3 DNA follows: TGTGCCAGCAGTTACTTAGCGGGCTCCTACAATGAGCAGTTCTTC. The encoded protein is CASSYLAGSYNEQFF.

The rearrangement links TRBV20-1 to TRBJ1-5; D not resolved. The CDR3 totals 16 residues. With 4 bases removed from V and 5 bases from J, the gap between germline ends came to 21 bases. CDR1 and CDR2 from the germline V gene are DFQATT and SNEGSKA (reference sequence). For the CDR3, the DNA is TGCAGTGCTATTCGAGGAGGGAACCCGCTTTATCAGCCCCAGCATTTT. This sequence encodes CSAIRGGNPLYQPQHF.